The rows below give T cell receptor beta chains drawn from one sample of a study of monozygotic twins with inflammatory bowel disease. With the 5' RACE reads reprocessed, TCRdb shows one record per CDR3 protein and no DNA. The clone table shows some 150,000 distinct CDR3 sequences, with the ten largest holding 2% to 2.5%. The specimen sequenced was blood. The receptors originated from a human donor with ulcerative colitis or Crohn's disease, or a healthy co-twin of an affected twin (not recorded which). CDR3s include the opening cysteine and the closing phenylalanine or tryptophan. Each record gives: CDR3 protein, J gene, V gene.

CDR3aa: CASSLGGTSGGPTYEQYF
j_gene: TRBJ2-7
v_gene: TRBV11-2

CDR3aa: CASSVAGRGGINNEQFF
j_gene: TRBJ2-1
v_gene: TRBV9

CDR3aa: CASSYSSGNRSPLHF
j_gene: TRBJ1-6
v_gene: TRBV6-5

CDR3aa: CSALGLAGPSYNEQFF
j_gene: TRBJ2-1
v_gene: TRBV20-1

CDR3aa: CAISSDSAPQETQYF
j_gene: TRBJ2-5
v_gene: TRBV10-3

CDR3aa: CASSLRQASTDTQYF
j_gene: TRBJ2-3
v_gene: TRBV7-9

CDR3aa: CASSVGRGNQPQHF
j_gene: TRBJ1-5
v_gene: TRBV2

CDR3aa: CASSRLVPETQYF
j_gene: TRBJ2-5
v_gene: TRBV12-3/TRBV12-4

CDR3aa: CSASGLAGNNEQFF
j_gene: TRBJ2-1
v_gene: TRBV20-1

CDR3aa: CSAFVDPNQETQYF
j_gene: TRBJ2-5
v_gene: TRBV20-1

CDR3aa: CASSPRQGADTEAFF
j_gene: TRBJ1-1
v_gene: TRBV12-3/TRBV12-4

CDR3aa: CASRSSKRGIQETQYF
j_gene: TRBJ2-5
v_gene: TRBV28

CDR3aa: CATRRGSGANVLTF
j_gene: TRBJ2-6
v_gene: TRBV7-3

CDR3aa: CATDTPGGRSYNEQFF
j_gene: TRBJ2-1
v_gene: TRBV28

CDR3aa: CASRRNSGNTIYF
j_gene: TRBJ1-3
v_gene: TRBV6-5

CDR3aa: CASSLERGDTQYF
j_gene: TRBJ2-3
v_gene: TRBV11-2

CDR3aa: CASSYSGRVFLQETQYF
j_gene: TRBJ2-5
v_gene: TRBV6-5

CDR3aa: CASSQEQGVFGYTF
j_gene: TRBJ1-2
v_gene: TRBV4-2

CDR3aa: CSALGTPSSYEQYF
j_gene: TRBJ2-7
v_gene: TRBV20-1

CDR3aa: CAISDYSGEEQFF
j_gene: TRBJ2-1
v_gene: TRBV10-3

CDR3aa: CASSPGTQAFNEQFF
j_gene: TRBJ2-1
v_gene: TRBV7-2

CDR3aa: CSANLRWEEWKNEQFF
j_gene: TRBJ2-1
v_gene: TRBV20-1

CDR3aa: CATSDRPNQPQHF
j_gene: TRBJ1-5
v_gene: TRBV10-3

CDR3aa: CASSLGQGSEKLFF
j_gene: TRBJ1-4
v_gene: TRBV11-2

CDR3aa: CSATGPRIYTDTQYF
j_gene: TRBJ2-3
v_gene: TRBV20-1

CDR3aa: CSAPSWAGDRDEQYF
j_gene: TRBJ2-7
v_gene: TRBV20-1

CDR3aa: CSARSLQSSYNEQFF
j_gene: TRBJ2-1
v_gene: TRBV20-1

CDR3aa: CASSESRGVDSPLHF
j_gene: TRBJ1-6
v_gene: TRBV6-1

CDR3aa: CASSITGVYEQFF
j_gene: TRBJ2-1
v_gene: TRBV19

CDR3aa: CASSSIYSNTEAFF
j_gene: TRBJ1-1
v_gene: TRBV5-1

CDR3aa: CASRWDSGGNTIYF
j_gene: TRBJ1-3
v_gene: TRBV7-9

CDR3aa: CSALLSGALNEQFF
j_gene: TRBJ2-1
v_gene: TRBV20-1

CDR3aa: CASSFISSYNEQFF
j_gene: TRBJ2-1
v_gene: TRBV11-3

CDR3aa: CASSSNDREGQPQHF
j_gene: TRBJ1-5
v_gene: TRBV7-2

CDR3aa: CASSELGVRAFYEQYF
j_gene: TRBJ2-7
v_gene: TRBV6-1

CDR3aa: CASSQGLAGGGTGELFF
j_gene: TRBJ2-2
v_gene: TRBV5-1

CDR3aa: CATSERKADTDTQYF
j_gene: TRBJ2-3
v_gene: TRBV24-1

CDR3aa: CASSVEGDIGNYGYTF
j_gene: TRBJ1-2
v_gene: TRBV9

CDR3aa: CASSLSAGARVSSTDTQYF
j_gene: TRBJ2-3
v_gene: TRBV7-3

CDR3aa: CASSLEGLGEQFF
j_gene: TRBJ2-1
v_gene: TRBV5-1

CDR3aa: CSAEGGGFVDTQYF
j_gene: TRBJ2-3
v_gene: TRBV20-1

CDR3aa: CASSFDGPDGYTF
j_gene: TRBJ1-2
v_gene: TRBV5-1

CDR3aa: CASSQGGRGAINEQFF
j_gene: TRBJ2-1
v_gene: TRBV3-1

CDR3aa: CASSQGPGNTEAFF
j_gene: TRBJ1-1
v_gene: TRBV4-3

CDR3aa: CASSLGTAAMYF
j_gene: TRBJ2-3
v_gene: TRBV11-2

CDR3aa: CASSLAGSGFSGANVLTF
j_gene: TRBJ2-6
v_gene: TRBV28

CDR3aa: CASSNTDTQYF
j_gene: TRBJ2-3
v_gene: TRBV12-3/TRBV12-4

CDR3aa: CASSFGRFYGYTF
j_gene: TRBJ1-2
v_gene: TRBV12-3/TRBV12-4

CDR3aa: CASSSNPAQETQYF
j_gene: TRBJ2-5
v_gene: TRBV9